This entry is about one T cell receptor beta chain. The data derive from a study of blood T cell repertoires in COVID-19. Those who participated ranged in age from roughly 18 to 100 years and resided in 20 to 30 US areas. Clones were read by immunoSEQ multiplex PCR, and TCRdb kept only the in-frame ones, dropping some. Among approximately 350,000 clones listed, about 90% were seen once. The source material was PBMCs or T cells enriched from blood (not recorded which). The receptor's source is a woman in her 30s who had recovered from COVID-19.

This CDR3 reads CASTDGETNEQYF. In nucleotides, the CDR3 is TGCGCCAGCACTGATGGGGAGACAAACGAGCAGTACTTC. The V call is TRBV5-1, the J call TRBJ2-7; TRBD2 is a possible D gene (5 bases). V shed 6 bases and J shed 5 bases, with 15 bases lying between them. The CDR3 is 13 residues long. Germline lookup yields CDR1 SGHRS and CDR2 YFSETQ.